These T cell receptor beta chains were read from a single sample in a study of cytomegalovirus exposure and HLA in healthy donors. Produced via immunoSEQ multiplex PCR; TCRdb's table is partial and in-frame only. The sample carries 150,000 to 180,000 clones, nearly 80% recorded once. Source material: PBMCs. The source of these receptors is a young man in good health and CMV-seropositive. The CDR3 runs from the conserved cysteine through the conserved F or W. A D gene is named only where the DNA matches it firmly. Only some rows state a clone size, as once, few, many or a class for expanded clones.

TRBJ2-1 . TRBD2 TRBV6-1 CASGGWGGDFNEQFF TGTGCCAGCGGGGGTTGGGGGGGAGATTTCAATGAGCAGTTCTTC
TRBJ2-7 . TRBD1 TRBV28 CASSSTGTGSHEQYF TGTGCCAGCAGTTCCACCGGGACAGGGTCCCACGAGCAGTACTTC
TRBJ2-7 once TRBD1 TRBV29-1 CSVSDDRGTEQYF TGCAGCGTCTCCGACGACAGGGGTACCGAGCAGTACTTC
TRBJ2-7 . TRBD1 TRBV28 CASSPLQQGVYEQYF TGTGCCAGCAGTCCCCTGCAACAGGGGGTCTACGAGCAGTACTTC
TRBJ2-7 . . TRBV5-1 CASSPHRGNEQYF TGCGCCAGCAGCCCGCACCGCGGGAACGAGCAGTACTTC
TRBJ2-1 . TRBD2 TRBV5-1 CASSIGVGGAYNEQFF TGCGCCAGCAGCATTGGGGTCGGGGGGGCCTACAATGAGCAGTTCTTC
TRBJ2-1 . TRBD2 TRBV7-8 CASCTFSGSVDEQFF TGTGCCAGCTGCACATTTAGCGGGAGTGTCGATGAGCAGTTCTTC
TRBJ2-5 few . TRBV9 CASSPRDASGGTQYF TGTGCCAGCAGCCCACGGGATGCCTCCGGAGGGACCCAGTACTTC
TRBJ2-7 . TRBD1 TRBV30 CAWNNRGYEQYF TGTGCCTGGAACAACAGGGGGTACGAGCAGTACTTC
TRBJ1-1 . . TRBV7-9 CASSSTSWQNEAFF TGTGCCAGCAGCTCCACGTCGTGGCAGAATGAAGCTTTCTTT
TRBJ2-7 . TRBD2 TRBV18 CASSTQRESTYEQYF TGTGCCAGCTCCACCCAGCGGGAGTCGACCTACGAGCAGTACTTC
TRBJ2-7 . TRBD2 TRBV5-1 CASSLAASGSYEQYF TGCGCCAGCAGCTTGGCGGCTAGCGGGAGTTACGAGCAGTACTTC
TRBJ2-1 . TRBD1 TRBV7-2 CASTRNRGLTYNEQFF TGTGCCAGCACCCGAAACAGGGGGCTTACCTACAATGAGCAGTTCTTC
TRBJ1-4 . TRBD1 TRBV27 CASRTGQGNEKLFF TGTGCCAGCAGAACGGGACAGGGGAATGAAAAACTGTTTTTT
TRBJ2-7 . TRBD1 TRBV14 CASSQTAGGEQYF TGTGCCAGCAGCCAAACGGCAGGGGGCGAGCAGTACTTC
TRBJ2-1 . TRBD2 TRBV28 CASSTGTSLPNEQFF TGTGCCAGCAGTACCGGGACTAGCCTTCCGAATGAGCAGTTCTTC
TRBJ2-1 . . TRBV19 CASSAVYNEQFF TGTGCCAGTAGTGCGGTATACAATGAGCAGTTCTTC
TRBJ1-4 . TRBD1 TRBV28 CASSLEAGTGEKLFF TGTGCCAGCAGTTTGGAGGCCGGGACAGGTGAAAAACTGTTTTTT
TRBJ2-1 . TRBD2 TRBV27 CASSHGTSVHNEQFF TGTGCCAGCAGTCACGGGACTAGCGTACACAATGAGCAGTTCTTC
TRBJ2-5 . TRBD2 TRBV5-6 CASSFDGTIQYF TGTGCCAGCAGCTTTGACGGGACTATCCAGTACTTC
TRBJ2-7 . TRBD1 TRBV28 CASSTLGQGGHEQYF TGTGCCAGCAGTACCCTGGGACAGGGAGGACACGAGCAGTACTTC
TRBJ2-2 . . TRBV7-8 CASSLTTRPGELFF TGTGCCAGCAGCTTAACAACTAGGCCCGGGGAGCTGTTTTTT
TRBJ2-7 . . TRBV7-6 CASSASGTYEQYF TGTGCCAGCAGCGCATCGGGGACCTACGAGCAGTACTTC
TRBJ2-2 . TRBD2 TRBV2 CASSPTSAYTGELFF TGTGCCAGCAGTCCAACTAGCGCGTACACCGGGGAGCTGTTTTTT
TRBJ2-1 . TRBD2 TRBV5-1 CASSLLLAGGDNEQFF TGCGCCAGCAGCCTACTACTAGCGGGAGGCGACAATGAGCAGTTCTTC
TRBJ1-2 few . TRBV27 CASAPPGGLVYGYTF TGTGCCAGCGCCCCCCCCGGGGGGCTGGTCTATGGCTACACCTTC
TRBJ2-2 . . TRBV7-3 CASSLSEGAGELFF TGTGCCAGCAGCTTAAGTGAAGGGGCGGGGGAGCTGTTTTTT
TRBJ2-7 . . TRBV28 CASSPSDLPYEQYF TGTGCCAGCAGCCCAAGCGATCTACCCTACGAGCAGTACTTC
TRBJ2-1 . TRBD2 TRBV4-2 CASSPGLAYNEQFF TGTGCCAGCAGCCCTGGACTAGCTTACAATGAGCAGTTCTTC
TRBJ2-4 . . TRBV28 CATLDRVAKNIQYF TGTGCCACCTTAGATCGGGTGGCCAAAAACATTCAGTACTTC
TRBJ2-3 . TRBD1 TRBV7-8 CASSPDRATDTQYF TGTGCCAGCAGCCCCGACAGGGCCACAGATACGCAGTATTTT
TRBJ1-4 . . TRBV5-1 CASSLGATEKLFF TGCGCCAGCAGCTTGGGGGCAACTGAAAAACTGTTTTTT
TRBJ1-5 . TRBD1 TRBV2 CASTGGQGLGQPQHF TGTGCCAGCACCGGAGGACAGGGCCTGGGGCAGCCCCAGCATTTT
TRBJ2-5 few . TRBV27 CASSLNRVEKTQYF TGTGCCAGCAGTTTAAACAGGGTTGAAAAGACCCAGTACTTC
TRBJ2-7 once . TRBV10-3 CAISSDRGEQYF TGTGCCATCAGTAGCGACCGGGGCGAGCAGTACTTC
TRBJ1-4 . . TRBV29-1 CSVELQATNEKLFF TGCAGCGTTGAGTTACAGGCAACTAATGAAAAACTGTTTTTT
TRBJ1-5 . . TRBV2 CASSGQLNNQPQHF TGTGCCAGCAGTGGACAGTTGAACAATCAGCCCCAGCATTTT
TRBJ1-4 once TRBD1 TRBV2 CASRDRVGSEKLFF TGTGCCAGCAGGGACAGGGTGGGAAGTGAAAAACTGTTTTTT
TRBJ1-1 . . TRBV7-8 CASRPDIQANTEAFF TGTGCCAGCAGGCCAGACATACAGGCGAACACTGAAGCTTTCTTT
TRBJ1-1 . . TRBV4-2 CASSQVTQGRAEAFF TGTGCCAGCAGCCAAGTCACCCAGGGGAGGGCTGAAGCTTTCTTT
TRBJ2-2 . . TRBV7-2 CASSLETSGYTGELFF TGTGCCAGCAGCTTGGAGACTAGTGGCTACACCGGGGAGCTGTTTTTT
TRBJ1-1 . . TRBV20-1 CSAEERGFF TGCAGTGCTGAGGAAAGGGGTTTCTTT
TRBJ2-7 . . TRBV9 CASSVAPGRSYEQYF TGTGCCAGCAGCGTAGCTCCGGGAAGGTCCTACGAGCAGTACTTC
TRBJ1-2 few . TRBV4-2 CASSHYREGNYDYTF TGTGCCAGCAGCCATTACAGGGAGGGGAACTATGACTACACCTTC
TRBJ2-2 . TRBD2 TRBV6-6 CASLSGPNTGELFF TGTGCCAGCCTTAGCGGGCCGAACACCGGGGAGCTGTTTTTT
TRBJ2-1 . TRBD2 TRBV27 CASSLLTSAYNEQFF TGTGCCAGCAGTTTATTGACTAGCGCCTACAATGAGCAGTTCTTC